Below, 21 T cell receptor beta chains from the same sample are listed, as sequenced in a study of cytomegalovirus exposure and HLA in healthy donors. It was with 60 Vbeta and 13 Jbeta primers that the PCR ran. The assay was immunoSEQ multiplex PCR, and TCRdb's table has in-frame clones only and misses some. The sample has around 180,000 clones, about 80% seen once. The specimen was PBMCs. These receptors all come from a man younger than 45 in good health and CMV-seropositive.

The V gene is TRBV6-1, the J gene TRBJ1-2; D perhaps matches TRBD1 (6 bases). CDR3 length: 13 residues. Per germline, CDR1 MNHNS and CDR2 SASEGT. The V end was cut by 7 bases, the J end by 4 bases, with 13 bases between. The CDR3 coding sequence is TGTGCCAGCAAATTAGACAGGCTCTATGGCTACACCTTC. Translating gives CASKLDRLYGYTF.

The chain joins TRBV9 to TRBJ2-1, with 7 bases matching TRBD1. CDR1 and CDR2 (germline): SGDLS, YYNGEE. This CDR3 is built from 15 residues. The V segment lost 4 bases and the J segment 9 bases; nucleotides outside the gene matches: 13. CDR3 protein: CASSPKGASLGEQFF. The CDR3 DNA is TGTGCCAGCAGCCCCAAGGGGGCTAGCTTGGGTGAGCAGTTCTTC.

The rearrangement joins TRBV18 to TRBJ2-1, with 8 bases fitting TRBD1. The germline gives CDR1 KGHSH, CDR2 LQKENI. The CDR3 loop spans 16 amino acids. The V and J ends lost 6 bases and 8 bases, in that order; junction bases with no gene match: 15. Here the CDR3 reads CASSPPRDRPRDEQFF. CDR3 nucleotide sequence: TGTGCCAGCTCCCCGCCCCGGGACAGGCCTAGGGATGAGCAGTTCTTC.

This clone appeared once. The rearrangement links TRBV25-1 to TRBJ1-2; D is perhaps TRBD1 (5 bases). Germline CDR1 MGHDK, CDR2 SYGVNS. Trimming shortened V by 6 bases and J by 2 bases, and 19 bases separated the two germline ends. The CDR3 contains 16 residues. CDR3 residues: CASRDRGSVKNYGYTF. The CDR3 DNA reads as TGTGCCAGCAGGGACCGGGGGTCGGTGAAGAACTATGGCTACACCTTC.

V is TRBV5-6 and J is TRBJ1-1, with a weak D call TRBD1 (5 bases). Germline loops: CDR1 SGHDT, CDR2 YYEEEE. V lost 2 bases and J 5 bases, leaving 10 bases between the germline ends. The CDR3 covers 13 residues. CDR3 residues: CASSFWGGTEAFF. For the CDR3, the DNA is TGTGCCAGCAGCTTCTGGGGGGGGACTGAAGCTTTCTTT.

This clone has just a few counts. V gene TRBV14 combines with J gene TRBJ1-1, with no clear D. The CDR3 sequence is 13 residues long. Germline CDR1 reads SGHDN; CDR2 reads FVKESK. Trimming removed 1 base from V and 4 bases from J, with 7 bases in between. CDR3 in amino acids: CASSQGAVTEAFF. Here the CDR3 DNA reads TGTGCCAGCAGCCAAGGGGCAGTCACTGAAGCTTTCTTT. Based on the CDR3 plus reference TRBV14 and TRBJ1-1, the full variable domain is EAGVTQFPSHSVIEKGQTVTLRCDPISGHDNLYWYRRVMGKEIKFLLHFVKESKQDESGMPNNRFLAERTGGTYSTLKVQPAELEDSGVYFCASSQGAVTEAFFGQGTRLTVV.

This chain uses TRBV4-3 with TRBJ2-5; a possible D gene is TRBD1 (6 bases). V dropped 5 bases and J dropped 2 bases, with 15 bases sitting between them. This CDR3 is 15 amino acids long. Germline-derived CDR1 and CDR2 are LGHNA and YSLEER. The CDR3 sequence is CASSIHRAVQETQYF. DNA of the CDR3: TGCGCCAGCAGCATACACAGGGCCGTACAAGAGACCCAGTACTTC.

The chain carries TRBV28 and TRBJ2-1; 9 bases align to TRBD2. Looked up from germline, CDR1 is MDHEN and CDR2 is SYDVKM. The junction had 6 bases not matched to a gene; V was cut back by 2 bases and J by 4 bases. The CDR3 runs 16 residues. The DNA of the CDR3 is TGTGCCAGCAGTTTAGAGGCTAGCGGGACGTACAATGAGCAGTTCTTC. Translating it yields CASSLEASGTYNEQFF.

The V and J genes are TRBV7-2 and TRBJ1-2; 11 bases fit TRBD1. This CDR3 has 14 residues. The ends lost 5 bases at V and 6 bases at J; junction bases unmatched: 5. The germline gives CDR1 SGHTA, CDR2 FQGNSA. CDR3 DNA: TGTGCCAGCAGCGACCTGGACAGGGGGCATGGCTACACCTTC. This encodes CASSDLDRGHGYTF.

The chain links TRBV19 to TRBJ1-1; 9 nucleotides match TRBD1. Germline-derived CDR1 and CDR2 are LNHDA and SQIVND (reference sequence). The CDR3 runs to 15 residues. The trim removed 1 base at V and 6 bases at J, leaving 6 bases unmatched. CDR3 nucleotides: TGTGCCAGTAGTATAGCGTTGGGACAGGGCTCTGAAGCTTTCTTT. This gives the protein CASSIALGQGSEAFF.

This chain uses TRBV2 with TRBJ1-1; 8 bases match TRBD1. CDR3 size: 14 residues. The ends lost 0 bases at V and 3 bases at J; junction bases unmatched: 0. The germline CDR1 and CDR2 sequences are SNHLY and FYNNEI. The CDR3 DNA is TGTGCCAGCAGTGAAGCGACAGGGGACACTGAAGCTTTCTTT. Its translation: CASSEATGDTEAFF.

V usage is TRBV7-9 and J usage is TRBJ1-3; D may be TRBD1 (6 bases). The germline V gene encodes CDR1 SEHNR and CDR2 FQNEAQ (reference sequence). V was pared by 5 bases and J by 8 bases, with 16 bases between. The CDR3 covers 14 residues. In DNA form, the CDR3 reads TGTGCCAGCAGCACTGGGACATTCCTCGACACCATATATTTT. Amino acids: CASSTGTFLDTIYF.

In this sample, this clone turned up a few times. The rearrangement links TRBV2 to TRBJ1-6; the match to TRBD1 covers 8 bases. The trim removed 2 bases at V and 9 bases at J, leaving 6 bases unmatched. CDR3 length: 15 residues. In germline, CDR1 is SNHLY, CDR2 FYNNEI. CDR3 sequence (DNA): TGTGCCAGCAGTGAAAACTGGACAGGGACTTCACCCCTCCACTTT. Translating it yields CASSENWTGTSPLHF.

In this sample, this clone turned up once. The J gene is TRBJ1-6, the V gene TRBV27; TRBD1 agrees at 7 bases. The CDR3 loop spans 15 amino acids. The germline V gene has CDR1 MNHEY and CDR2 SMNVEV (reference sequence). Unmatched junction bases numbered 10, after V lost 6 bases and J lost 8 bases. This CDR3 reads CASSLSGQPYSPLHF. The CDR3 nucleotides read TGTGCCAGCAGCCTTTCGGGACAGCCCTATTCACCCCTCCACTTT.

This clone was picked up a small number of times. The chain is built from TRBV5-1 and TRBJ2-7; D remains ambiguous. V lost 0 bases and J lost 2, with 15 bases in between. The CDR3 spans 16 residues. The germline gives CDR1 SGHRS, CDR2 YFSETQ. CDR3 coding DNA: TGCGCCAGCAGCTTGGACGCAGGCCCCAGCACCTACGAGCAGTACTTC. Protein: CASSLDAGPSTYEQYF.

This clone was recorded once. The junction and the germline gene differ at one end; a read error may be behind it. CDR3 nucleotides: TGTTCCAGCAGCCCTAGCCAGGGGGGACCCCTCCACTTT. Amino acid sequence: CSSSPSQGGPLHF. This rearrangement joins TRBV7-9 to TRBJ1-6, with TRBD1 matching 7 bases. The CDR3 loop spans 13 amino acids. Per germline, CDR1 SEHNR and CDR2 FQNEAQ (reference sequence).

CDR3 region: CASSSRLAGGPGETQYF. Written as DNA, the CDR3 is TGTGCCAGCAGCAGCCGACTAGCGGGGGGGCCAGGCGAGACCCAGTACTTC. This rearrangement joins TRBV4-2 to TRBJ2-5; 14 bases align to TRBD2. The CDR3 is made up of 17 amino acids. Germline loops: CDR1 LGHNA, CDR2 YNFKEQ. Trimming at V came to 5 bases and at J to 5 bases, leaving 10 bases not matched to a gene.

The chain links TRBV9 to TRBJ2-3, with D possibly matching TRBD2 (6 bases). Germline-derived CDR1 and CDR2 are SGDLS and YYNGEE. The CDR3 is 16 residues long. The germline V and J ends were trimmed by 0 bases and 9 bases, with 20 bases remaining between them. The CDR3 protein is CASSVAVGGPMETQYF. In DNA, the CDR3 is TGTGCCAGCAGCGTAGCAGTGGGGGGTCCCATGGAAACGCAGTATTTT.

CDR3 bases: TGTGCCAGCAGTTCGCCCCGACAGGCCCAGCAAGCTTTCTTT. Its translation: CASSSPRQAQQAFF. The V gene is TRBV27, the J gene TRBJ1-1; D perhaps matches TRBD1 (6 bases). The CDR3 runs 14 residues. The germline V gene has CDR1 MNHEY and CDR2 SMNVEV (reference sequence). V was clipped by 4 bases and J by 9 bases, with 18 bases between them.

In nucleotides, the CDR3 is TGTGCCAGCAGCTTTCAAGGACAGGCAAACACTGAAGCTTTCTTT. Translated: CASSFQGQANTEAFF. V is TRBV7-2 and J is TRBJ1-1, with 7 bases fitting TRBD1. CDR3 length: 15 amino acids. V shed 3 bases and J 2 bases; nucleotides not matched to a gene: 6. Germline V gene data show CDR1 as SGHTA and CDR2 as FQGNSA.

The chain uses TRBV5-1 and TRBJ2-7; 12 nucleotides match TRBD1. Germline loops: CDR1 SGHRS, CDR2 YFSETQ. The CDR3 is 16 residues long. V lost 3 bases to trimming and J lost 3 bases; unmatched junction nucleotides: 7. The CDR3 DNA follows: TGCGCCAGCAGCTCGATCGGGGACAGGGGGCTCTACGAGCAGTACTTC. Protein: CASSSIGDRGLYEQYF.